One and the same sample provided the 20 T cell receptor beta chains below, sequenced in a study of regulatory T cells in long-lasting Graves disease. Construction of the TCR beta libraries employed iRepertoire HTBI primers in conjunction with Arm-PCR of CDR3 regions. TCRdb re-analysed the multiplex PCR reads in MiXCR, keeping a single row per CDR3 protein. Of 530,000 or so distinct CDR3 sequences listed, about 13% were seen once; the top ten hold about 10%. The sample's time point: newly diagnosed GD, antithyroid drugs for less than 3 months. Making the TCR library involved RNA that had been extracted from PBMCs. These data were also reused for a study on T cells in Graves' hyperthyroidism and ophthalmopathy.

The sequences come from peripheral blood mononuclear cells (PBMCs), collected at new diagnosis, from a patient treated with antithyroid drugs. All receptors come from a man aged 25-45 years with Graves disease.

This clonotype was detected a few times. The V gene is TRBV2, the J gene TRBJ1-2, with no clear D. Germline CDR1 is SNHLY and CDR2 is FYNNEI. Trimming took 2 bases from V and 0 from J, leaving 10 bases between them. The CDR3 sequence is 15 residues long. CDR3 DNA sequence: TGTGCCAGCAGTGAACCGACGGACTCTAACTATGGCTACACCTTC. It is translated as CASSEPTDSNYGYTF.

This chain connects TRBV7-9 to TRBJ1-2; D is undetermined. The CDR3 loop spans 15 amino acids. The V end lost 0 bases, the J end lost 1 base, and 9 bases lay between the germline ends. Germline lookup yields CDR1 SEHNR and CDR2 FQNEAQ (reference sequence). The CDR3 protein is CASSLATADNYGYTF. The CDR3 nucleotides are TGTGCCAGCAGCTTAGCAACAGCCGATAACTATGGCTACACCTTC.

The sample holds many counts of this clonotype. The chain has TRBV6-1 and TRBJ1-1, with D unresolved. The CDR3 totals 13 residues. Trimming took off 1 base at V and 5 bases at J, with 8 bases between the two ends. Germline CDR1 and CDR2: MNHNS and SASEGT. The CDR3 spells CASSEVTGTEAFF. CDR3 DNA sequence: TGTGCCAGCAGTGAAGTTACCGGGACTGAAGCTTTCTTT.

This chain uses TRBV4-1 with TRBJ2-7; D perhaps matches TRBD1 (5 bases). The CDR3 consists of 14 residues. Germline values: CDR1 MGHRA, CDR2 YSYEKL. Trimming left V 1 base short and J 6 bases short, with 13 bases between. This CDR3 is CASSQGGKGPEQYF. As DNA, the CDR3 is TGCGCCAGCAGCCAAGGTGGGAAGGGGCCCGAGCAGTACTTC.

Many counts were recorded for this clonotype. The chain is built from TRBV7-2 and TRBJ2-1; the D is unclear. The V and J ends lost 8 bases and 2 bases respectively, with 10 bases between them. The CDR3 totals 13 residues. Germline lookup yields CDR1 SGHTA and CDR2 FQGNSA. The CDR3 spells CASDDPAYNEQFF. DNA of the CDR3: TGTGCCAGCGATGACCCAGCCTACAATGAGCAGTTCTTC.

There are many counts of this clonotype. The gene calls are TRBV20-1 and TRBJ2-1, with TRBD2 matching 12 bases. The V gene end was trimmed by 1 base and the J gene end by 6 bases; junction bases not matched to a gene: 4. The CDR3 consists of 15 residues. From germline, CDR1 is DFQATT and CDR2 SNEGSKA (reference sequence). CDR3 loop: CSARGTSGISNEQFF. In nucleotides, the CDR3 is TGCAGTGCTAGAGGGACTAGCGGGATTTCCAATGAGCAGTTCTTC.

This clonotype was seen ten or more times. The chain is built from TRBV12-3 or TRBV12-4 and TRBJ1-1; D gene ambiguous. This CDR3 is built from 15 residues. Trimming shortened V by 2 bases and J by 0 bases, and 10 bases separated the two germline ends. DNA of the CDR3: TGTGCCAGCAGTTTAAGGAACACTTTGAACACTGAAGCTTTCTTT. Translating it yields CASSLRNTLNTEAFF.

Ten or more counts support this clonotype. J is TRBJ2-3 and V is TRBV6-5; maybe TRBD2 (6 bases). The CDR3 contains 16 residues. Germline V gene sequence: CDR1 MNHEY, CDR2 SVGAGI. V was trimmed by 0 bases and J by 1 base, leaving 11 bases between them. The CDR3 DNA reads as TGTGCCAGCAGTTACTCTATTAGCGGAGGCACAGATACGCAGTATTTT. Its translation is CASSYSISGGTDTQYF.

At least ten counts were recorded for this clonotype. The chain joins TRBV27 to TRBJ2-2, with 9 nucleotides matching TRBD1. The CDR3 spans 15 residues. V gave up 2 bases and J gave up 7 bases; unmatched junction bases: 5. Germline V gene data show CDR1 as MNHEY and CDR2 as SMNVEV (reference sequence). CDR3 DNA: TGTGCCAGCAGTTTAAGGGACAGGGCGGGCGGGGAGCTGTTTTTT. Translating gives CASSLRDRAGGELFF.

The table lists this clonotype with many counts. The chain links TRBV7-3 to TRBJ2-1; D is perhaps TRBD1 or TRBD2 (5 bases each). V shed 1 base and J shed 9 bases, with 13 bases lying between them. The CDR3 sequence is 14 residues long. Germline CDR1 is SGHTA and CDR2 is FQGTGA. DNA of the CDR3: TGTGCCAGCAGCTTAATCGGTAGCGACAGTGAGCAGTTCTTC. It is translated as CASSLIGSDSEQFF.

This clonotype was picked up a small number of times. V and J are TRBV18 and TRBJ1-4, with D maybe TRBD1 (5 bases). Germline lookup yields CDR1 KGHSH and CDR2 LQKENI. Trimming removed 4 bases at V and 8 bases at J, with 14 bases between. The CDR3 is 14 residues long. The CDR3 nucleotides are TGTGCCAGCTCACGGGGCCGAGGAGAGGAAAAACTGTTTTTT. Its translation is CASSRGRGEEKLFF.

This clonotype was seen more than once but under ten times. This sequence joins TRBV11-2 and TRBJ2-1; 14 nucleotides agree with TRBD2. V dropped 2 bases and J dropped 4; count of bases not matched to a gene: 13. From germline, CDR1 is SGHAT and CDR2 FQNNGV. The CDR3 is 20 amino acids. The chain's CDR3 is CASSLRRGLAGAARYNEQFF. The CDR3 DNA is TGTGCCAGCAGCTTAAGGCGGGGACTAGCGGGGGCAGCCAGATACAATGAGCAGTTCTTC.

This clonotype was recorded at least ten times. The rearrangement joins TRBV19 to TRBJ1-2; D gene uncertain. Trimming took 5 bases from V and 2 from J, leaving 3 bases between them. This CDR3 has 11 amino acids. Germline V gene lookup returns CDR1 LNHDA and CDR2 SQIVND (reference sequence). CDR3 nucleotides: TGTGCCAGTAGTGAGAACTATGGCTACACCTTC. Its protein is CASSENYGYTF.

This clonotype occurred many times. The chain has TRBV11-2 and TRBJ2-1; D uncertain. From germline, CDR1 is SGHAT and CDR2 FQNNGV. This CDR3 has 13 residues. Trimming removed 5 bases at V and 7 bases at J, with 12 bases between. CDR3 DNA: TGTGCCAGCAGCCAACCCCCTAGGAATGAGCAGTTCTTC. Translated, it gives CASSQPPRNEQFF.

This clonotype appeared many times. The V gene is TRBV20-1, the J gene TRBJ2-7, with D perhaps assigned TRBD1 or TRBD2 (5 bases each). The V end lost 5 bases, the J end lost 6 bases, and 17 bases lay between the germline ends. Per the germline V gene, CDR1 is DFQATT and CDR2 is SNEGSKA (reference sequence). The CDR3 length is 13 residues. CDR3 residues: CSASGTERGEQYF. CDR3 coding DNA: TGCAGTGCTTCCGGGACCGAGCGAGGCGAGCAGTACTTC.

This clonotype was seen many times. The CDR3 DNA sequence: TGCGCCAGCAGTGTTGGACTAGCGAACTACGAGCAGTACTTC. Amino acid sequence: CASSVGLANYEQYF. The chain has TRBV10-1 and TRBJ2-7; 9 bases align to TRBD2. V dropped 4 bases and J dropped 3; count of bases not matched to a gene: 4. Germline CDR1 WNHNN, CDR2 SYGVQD (reference sequence). There are 14 residues in the CDR3.

In its sample, this clonotype was seen many times. This rearrangement joins TRBV11-2 to TRBJ2-1; no clear D gene. The CDR3 loop spans 17 amino acids. CDR1 and CDR2 from the germline V gene are SGHAT and FQNNGV. The ends were cut back, 2 bases at V and 4 bases at J, with 18 bases in the middle. The CDR3 sequence: CASSLSLGSNPYNEQFF. As DNA, the CDR3 is TGTGCCAGCAGCTTATCCCTAGGTTCAAACCCGTACAATGAGCAGTTCTTC.

This clonotype occurred many times. The rearrangement links TRBV11-2 to TRBJ2-3, with 8 bases that match TRBD2. The CDR3 loop spans 17 amino acids. V trimming: 5 bases; J trimming: 4 bases; junction bases outside the gene matches: 14. The germline gives CDR1 SGHAT, CDR2 FQNNGV. CDR3 sequence reads: CASSQPGGMMFADTQYF. CDR3 nucleotides: TGTGCCAGCAGCCAGCCGGGAGGGATGATGTTTGCAGATACGCAGTATTTT.

This clonotype was recorded at least ten times. The chain combines TRBV5-1 with TRBJ2-3; tentative D call: TRBD2 (5 bases). The CDR3 contains 15 residues. Trimming pared 2 bases from V and 0 bases from J, leaving 10 bases between. Germline CDR1 and CDR2: SGHRS and YFSETQ. DNA for the CDR3: TGCGCCAGCAGCTTCGGGAACCCTAGCACAGATACGCAGTATTTT. Translation gives CASSFGNPSTDTQYF.

This chain connects TRBV20-1 to TRBJ1-5; no definite D call. Germline CDR1 DFQATT, CDR2 SNEGSKA (reference sequence). CDR3 length: 13 residues. Deletions cut 0 bases from V and 11 bases from J, with 14 bases between. This chain's CDR3 is CSARDQGVGAQHF. The CDR3, as DNA: TGCAGTGCTAGAGATCAAGGAGTTGGGGCCCAGCATTTT.